This T cell receptor beta chain was sequenced in a study of spatial heterogeneity in lung cancer. In this sample, this clonotype is medium-sized. Its antigen is unknown. CDR3 length: 10 residues. Germline CDR1 DFQATT, CDR2 SNEGSKA (reference sequence). V lost 2 bases, J lost 7 bases, and 5 bases lay in between. Study conclusions and caveats: For expanded intratumoral alpha and beta TCRs, counts tracked tumor mutation counts.

Using its own MiXCR run on the 5' RACE reads, TCRdb lists one record per CDR3 protein. The data show over 9,000 distinct CDR3 sequences, more than 14% seen once. Time point indicated: sample taken at primary tumor resection. This rearrangement joins TRBV20-1 to TRBJ1-1; D uncertain. Sample: lung tumor tissue, taken at surgery. The clonotype was recovered from a male donor with early-stage non-small cell lung cancer. In DNA form, the CDR3 reads TGCAGTGCTAGACAGATTGAAGCTTTCTTT. Its translation is CSARQIEAFF.